One and the same sample provided the 25 T cell receptor beta chains below, sequenced in a study of blood T cell repertoires in COVID-19. The data were produced by immunoSEQ multiplex PCR, yet TCRdb's version contains in-frame clones alone and is incomplete. The sample contains 150,000 to 200,000 clones, 70% to 85% of which appear only once. Sequenced input: PBMCs or T cells enriched from blood (not recorded which). These receptors were obtained from a woman aged 60-75 years with acute COVID-19.

The chain has TRBV7-9 and TRBJ2-4, with TRBD1 identical over 7 bases. Germline V gene lookup returns CDR1 SEHNR and CDR2 FQNEAQ (reference sequence). This CDR3 region has 16 residues. Losses at the gene ends were 0 bases for V and 3 bases for J; bases not matched to a gene: 5. CDR3 loop: CASSLAAGGVKNIQYF. CDR3 nucleotide sequence: TGTGCCAGCAGCTTAGCGGCAGGGGGAGTCAAAAACATTCAGTACTTC.

The genes are TRBV27 and TRBJ1-5; a weak D match, TRBD1 (6 bases). V was pared by 1 base and J by 5 bases, with 15 bases between. The germline CDR1 and CDR2 sequences are MNHEY and SMNVEV (reference sequence). The CDR3 is 16 amino acids. The DNA of the CDR3 is TGTGCCAGCAGTTTATTAGGGACAAGGGGCCATCAGCCCCAGCATTTT. This gives the protein CASSLLGTRGHQPQHF.

J is TRBJ2-2 and V is TRBV4-3; 8 positions match TRBD2. The CDR3 is 16 amino acids. Trimming cost V 3 bases and J 7 bases; bases outside gene matches: 10. CDR1 is LGHNA, CDR2 YSLEER, per germline. Here the CDR3 reads CASSHVSGAGDGELFF. The CDR3 DNA reads TGCGCCAGCAGCCATGTTAGCGGGGCCGGGGACGGGGAGCTGTTTTTT.

The chain uses TRBV18 and TRBJ1-2; TRBD1 matches 8 bases. Trimming cost V 2 bases and J 2 bases; bases outside gene matches: 4. The CDR3 is made up of 15 amino acids. Germline V lookup: CDR1 KGHSH, CDR2 LQKENI. CDR3 in DNA: TGTGCCAGCTCACCAGACAGGGGCACCAACTATGGCTACACCTTC. Its translation: CASSPDRGTNYGYTF.

The chain carries TRBV13 and TRBJ2-7, with 7 nucleotides matching TRBD2. This CDR3 is 16 amino acids long. The V gene's germline CDR1 is PRHDT and CDR2 FYEKMQ (reference sequence). The ends lost 3 bases at V and 4 bases at J; junction bases unmatched: 12. The CDR3 DNA sequence: TGTGCCAGCAGCTTTACCGTGACGGGAGGTATGTACGAGCAGTACTTC. Amino acid sequence: CASSFTVTGGMYEQYF.

A single count supports this clone. V gene TRBV27 combines with J gene TRBJ2-7, with unresolved D. The V and J ends lost 7 bases and 11 bases respectively, with 9 bases between them. Looked up from germline, CDR1 is MNHEY and CDR2 is SMNVEV (reference sequence). The CDR3 loop spans 9 amino acids. In DNA, the CDR3 is TGTGCCAGCAACCTAAAAGAGTACTTC. Translation: CASNLKEYF.

This chain links TRBV5-6 with TRBJ1-6; perhaps TRBD1 as D (5 bases). CDR3 length equals 15 residues. The germline V and J ends were trimmed by 0 bases and 7 bases, with 11 bases remaining between them. Germline V gene data show CDR1 as SGHDT and CDR2 as YYEEEE. In DNA form, the CDR3 reads TGTGCCAGCAGCTTGGTGGGGGGTATGAATTCACCCCTCCACTTT. Its translation: CASSLVGGMNSPLHF.

The chain is built from TRBV6-1 and TRBJ2-3; TRBD1 matches at 8 bases. The V segment lost 1 base and the J segment 3 bases; nucleotides outside the gene matches: 3. CDR1 and CDR2 from the germline V gene are MNHNS and SASEGT. This CDR3 spans 15 amino acids. CDR3 protein: CASSEETGGTDTQYF. The DNA for the CDR3 is TGTGCCAGCAGTGAAGAAACAGGGGGGACAGATACGCAGTATTTT.

This clone appeared once. The chain employs TRBV10-1 and TRBJ2-5; a possible D gene is TRBD1 (5 bases). Germline loops: CDR1 WNHNN, CDR2 SYGVQD (reference sequence). The CDR3 runs to 13 residues. V was trimmed by 2 bases and J by 5 bases, leaving 9 bases between them. This CDR3 reads CASSEGQGETQYF. For the CDR3, the DNA is TGCGCCAGCAGTGAGGGGCAGGGCGAGACCCAGTACTTC.

This chain connects TRBV7-2 to TRBJ2-7; TRBD1 aligns across 8 bases. The ends lost 2 bases at V and 2 bases at J; junction bases unmatched: 2. The CDR3 is 14 residues long. Germline V gene data show CDR1 as SGHTA and CDR2 as FQGNSA. CDR3 amino acids: CASSLTTGAYEQYV. The CDR3 bases are TGTGCCAGCAGCTTAACGACAGGGGCCTACGAGCAGTACGTC.

V and J are TRBV9 and TRBJ2-7, with D maybe TRBD2 (5 bases). The V gene lost 4 bases and the J gene lost 1 base, with 12 bases spanning the gap. CDR1 is SGDLS, CDR2 YYNGEE, per germline. There are 14 residues in the CDR3. The CDR3 nucleotides read TGTGCCAGCAGCCCAAGTGGCGGGTCCTACGAGCAGTACTTC. It specifies CASSPSGGSYEQYF.

The chain recombines TRBV10-2 with TRBJ2-2, with TRBD2 matching 10 bases. This CDR3 region has 16 residues. Germline trimming cut 6 bases from V and 4 bases from J; bases unmatched to any gene: 8. Looked up from germline, CDR1 is WSHSY and CDR2 is SAAADI. CDR3 DNA sequence: TGCGCCAGCAGAGGCCCTAGCGGGGGTTTCACCGGGGAGCTGTTTTTT. Translating it yields CASRGPSGGFTGELFF.

This clone has just a few counts. Other nucleotide sequences from this sample produce the same CDR3. This chain links TRBV11-3 with TRBJ2-1; TRBD2 agrees at 7 bases. This CDR3 contains 16 residues. Germline assignment: CDR1 SGHNT and CDR2 YENEEA. Trimming at V came to 0 bases and at J to 8 bases, leaving 10 bases not matched to a gene. CDR3 residues: CASSLDGRGGLDEQFF. The CDR3 DNA reads as TGTGCCAGCAGCTTAGATGGGAGGGGTGGGCTCGATGAGCAGTTCTTC.

This sequence joins TRBV6-5 and TRBJ1-3; the match to TRBD1 covers 7 bases. The V and J ends lost 6 bases and 4 bases, in that order; junction bases with no gene match: 6. CDR3 size: 14 residues. Per the germline V gene, CDR1 is MNHEY and CDR2 is SVGAGI. The CDR3 sequence is CASSMQGEGNTIYF. The CDR3 region has the DNA TGTGCCAGCAGCATGCAGGGGGAGGGAAACACCATATATTTT.

This clone was detected a few times. The chain couples TRBV3-1 (or the pseudogene TRBV3-2) to TRBJ2-7; 13 bases agree with TRBD2. Germline lookup yields CDR1 LGHDT and CDR2 YNNKEL (reference sequence). The CDR3 totals 16 residues. Trimming took 4 bases from V and 7 from J; bases not matched to a gene: 10. The CDR3 DNA reads as TGTGCCAGCAGCCCCGGCCTGACTAGCGGGGGGAGTGAGCAGTACGTC. Translated: CASSPGLTSGGSEQYV.

In this sample, this clone turned up once. This CDR3 is CASSQDLAGGPYEQYF. CDR3 sequence (DNA): TGCGCCAGCAGCCAAGATTTGGCGGGAGGGCCATACGAGCAGTACTTC. The V call is TRBV4-3, the J call TRBJ2-7; 9 bases fit TRBD2. Germline V CDR1 and CDR2: LGHNA, YSLEER. There are 16 residues in the CDR3. J gave up 4 bases and V 0 bases, and 7 bases lay outside the gene matches.

This sequence joins TRBV5-6 and TRBJ1-2; D ambiguous. This CDR3 spans 14 amino acids. The V end was cut by 0 bases, the J end by 4 bases, with 10 bases between. In germline, CDR1 is SGHDT, CDR2 YYEEEE. CDR3 residues: CASSLVQALYGYTF. The CDR3 bases are TGTGCCAGCAGCTTGGTGCAGGCTCTCTATGGCTACACCTTC.

In DNA, the CDR3 is TGTGCCAGCAGCTCCATTGTCGGGGATACGCAGTATTTT. Translation gives CASSSIVGDTQYF. V usage is TRBV5-4 and J usage is TRBJ2-3, with D unresolved. The length of the CDR3 is 13 residues. The germline gives CDR1 SGHNT, CDR2 YYREEE (reference sequence). V lost 3 bases and J lost 6, with 11 bases in between.

The chain links TRBV5-1 to TRBJ1-3; D unresolved. V lost 4 bases to trimming and J lost 0 bases, with 11 bases between them. Per germline, CDR1 SGHRS and CDR2 YFSETQ. This CDR3 region has 15 residues. The CDR3 protein is CASSPEPLSGNTIYF. CDR3 sequence (DNA): TGCGCCAGCAGCCCCGAGCCCCTCTCTGGAAACACCATATATTTT. The full variable domain, its missing parts supplied by reference TRBV5-1 and TRBJ1-3, is KAGVTQTPRYLIKTRGQQVTLSCSPISGHRSVSWYQQTPGQGLQFLFEYFSETQRNKGNFPGRFSGRQFSNSRSEMNVSTLELGDSALYLCASSPEPLSGNTIYFGEGSWLTVV.

The chain recombines TRBV19 with TRBJ1-1; D may be TRBD1 (5 bases). V was clipped by 8 bases and J by 4 bases, with 17 bases between them. CDR3 length: 14 amino acids. Germline lookup yields CDR1 LNHDA and CDR2 SQIVND (reference sequence). CDR3 DNA: TGTGCCAGTGGACTCGGTGGGGGGACCACTGAAGCTTTCTTT. Amino acids: CASGLGGGTTEAFF.

This sequence joins TRBV30 and TRBJ1-4; D may be TRBD1 (5 bases). This CDR3 has 15 amino acids. V shed 3 bases and J shed 2 bases, with 13 bases lying between them. Germline loops: CDR1 GTSNPN, CDR2 SVGIG (reference sequence). CDR3 nucleotide sequence: TGTGCCTGGAGGACCCGGGGGGGTACTAATGAAAAACTGTTTTTT. Translated, it gives CAWRTRGGTNEKLFF. The variable domain in full, completed from reference TRBV30 and TRBJ1-4, reads SQTIHQWPATLVQPVGSPLSLECTVEGTSNPNLYWYRQAAGRGLQLLFYSVGIGQISSEVPQNLSASRPQDRQFILSSKKLLLSDSGFYLCAWRTRGGTNEKLFFGSGTQLSVL.

V and J are TRBV7-6 and TRBJ1-4; D remains unclear. Deletions cut 7 bases from V and 10 bases from J, with 16 bases between. CDR1 and CDR2 (germline): SGHVS, FNYEAQ. The length of the CDR3 is 13 residues. CDR3 coding DNA: TGTGCCAGCACCCGCGGGAGGGAAGGAAAACTGTTTTTT. This encodes CASTRGREGKLFF.

The chain uses TRBV12-3 or TRBV12-4 and TRBJ2-3; D call uncertain. Trimming stripped 7 bases from V and 4 bases from J, with 9 bases between. The CDR3 is 12 residues long. The CDR3 sequence: CASNPVPDTQYF. The CDR3 DNA is TGTGCCAGCAATCCGGTCCCAGATACGCAGTATTTT.

This clone came up a few times. The chain uses TRBV4-3 and TRBJ1-2, with 7 bases matching TRBD1. The CDR3 is 13 residues long. The germline V gene has CDR1 LGHNA and CDR2 YSLEER. Losses at the gene ends were 11 bases for V and 1 base for J; bases not matched to a gene: 7. The CDR3 loop reads CASSTGVNYGYTF. The CDR3 nucleotides are TGCGCCTCGTCTACAGGGGTTAACTATGGCTACACCTTC.

This sequence joins TRBV28 and TRBJ1-1; the D gene is possibly TRBD1 (5 bases). The germline CDR1 and CDR2 sequences are MDHEN and SYDVKM. The CDR3 length is 15 residues. The V and J ends lost 2 bases and 1 base respectively, with 11 bases between them. CDR3 region: CASSLQGLRNTEAFF. In nucleotides, the CDR3 is TGTGCCAGCAGTTTACAGGGATTGAGGAACACTGAAGCTTTCTTT.